This T cell receptor (beta chain) was observed in a study of OX40 agonist ivuxolimab in advanced cancers. Study summary: The dose of intravenous ivuxolimab that patients received every 2 weeks ranged from 0.01 to 10 mg/kg. Study observations and caveats: Some nonresponders likewise displayed low normalized T-cell clonal expansion. CD8+ T cells (on average) carried more expanded clones than CD4+ T cells.

Of note for this clone: The target antigen is unknown.

The data were produced by immunoSEQ multiplex PCR, yet TCRdb's version contains in-frame clones alone and is incomplete. The repertoire includes some 12,000 clones, about three quarters of them detected once, and about 12% sits in the top ten. The receptor's source is an adult with an advanced solid tumor such as melanoma, head and neck, liver or kidney cancer. This specimen consisted of CD4+ or CD8+ T cells sorted from blood, obtained in a trial of the OX40 agonist ivuxolimab.

The CDR3, as DNA: TGTGCCAGCCGGGATTTGGAGGTTGGACAGCCCCAGCATTTT. It specifies CASRDLEVGQPQHF. The chain recombines TRBV19 with TRBJ1-5; D unresolved. V lost 9 bases to trimming and J lost 7 bases, with 19 bases between them. The CDR3 is 14 amino acids. Germline V lookup: CDR1 LNHDA, CDR2 SQIVND (reference sequence).